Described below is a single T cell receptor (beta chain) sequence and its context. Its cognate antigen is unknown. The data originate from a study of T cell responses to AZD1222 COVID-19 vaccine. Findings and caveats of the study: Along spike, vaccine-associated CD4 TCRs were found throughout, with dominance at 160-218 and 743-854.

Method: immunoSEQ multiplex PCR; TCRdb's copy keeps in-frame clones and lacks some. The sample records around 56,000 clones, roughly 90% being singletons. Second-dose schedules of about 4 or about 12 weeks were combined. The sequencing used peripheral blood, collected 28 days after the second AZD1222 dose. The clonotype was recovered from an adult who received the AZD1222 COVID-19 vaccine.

The CDR3: CASSLVAETQYF. The CDR3, as DNA: TGCGCCAGCAGCTTGGTAGCTGAGACCCAGTACTTC. The chain links TRBV5-1 to TRBJ2-5, with D unclear. This CDR3 has 12 residues. Trimming pared 0 bases from V and 5 bases from J, leaving 5 bases between. The V gene's germline CDR1 is SGHRS and CDR2 YFSETQ.